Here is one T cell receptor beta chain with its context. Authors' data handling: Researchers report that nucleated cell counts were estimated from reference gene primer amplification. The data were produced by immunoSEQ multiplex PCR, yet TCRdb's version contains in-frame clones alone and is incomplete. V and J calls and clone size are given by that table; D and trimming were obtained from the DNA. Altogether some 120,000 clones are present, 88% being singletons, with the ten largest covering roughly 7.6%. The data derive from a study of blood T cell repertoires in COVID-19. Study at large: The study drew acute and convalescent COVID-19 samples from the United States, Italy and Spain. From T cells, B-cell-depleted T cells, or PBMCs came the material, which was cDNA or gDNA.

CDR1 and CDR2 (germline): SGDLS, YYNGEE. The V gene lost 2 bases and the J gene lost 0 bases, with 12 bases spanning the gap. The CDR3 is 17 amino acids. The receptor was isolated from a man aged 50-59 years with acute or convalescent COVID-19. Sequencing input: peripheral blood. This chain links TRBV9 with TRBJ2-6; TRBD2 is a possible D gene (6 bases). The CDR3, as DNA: TGTGCCAGCAGCGTCCGAGCGGGTCCCTCTGGGGCCAACGTCCTGACTTTC. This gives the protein CASSVRAGPSGANVLTF.